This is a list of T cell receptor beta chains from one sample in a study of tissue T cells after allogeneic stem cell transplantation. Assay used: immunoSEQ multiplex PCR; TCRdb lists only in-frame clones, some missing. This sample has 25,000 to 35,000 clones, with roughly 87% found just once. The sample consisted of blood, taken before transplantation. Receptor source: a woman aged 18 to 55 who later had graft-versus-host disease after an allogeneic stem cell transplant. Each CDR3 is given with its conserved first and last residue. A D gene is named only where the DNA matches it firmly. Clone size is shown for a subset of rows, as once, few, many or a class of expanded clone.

cdr3_nt: TGTGCCATCAGTGAGTCGGGGGGCCTTCAAGAGACCCAGTACTTC
cdr3_aa: CAISESGGLQETQYF
j_call: TRBJ2-5
d_call: .
clone_size: .
v_call: TRBV10-3

cdr3_nt: TGTGCCAGCAGTTACTCCGGAAAAGTCTATGGCTACACCTTC
cdr3_aa: CASSYSGKVYGYTF
j_call: TRBJ1-2
d_call: .
clone_size: .
v_call: TRBV6-5

cdr3_nt: TGCAGCACCGCTACAGGAATGGGCACTGAAGCTTTCTTT
cdr3_aa: CSTATGMGTEAFF
j_call: TRBJ1-1
d_call: .
clone_size: once
v_call: TRBV29-1

cdr3_nt: TGTGCCAGCAGCTTGGACCGGGACAGGGGGCTTACCGGGGAGCTGTTTTTT
cdr3_aa: CASSLDRDRGLTGELFF
j_call: TRBJ2-2
d_call: TRBD1
clone_size: .
v_call: TRBV6-2/TRBV6-3

cdr3_nt: TGTGCCAGCAGTTTTACAGGGGAAAGATCACCCCTCCACTTT
cdr3_aa: CASSFTGERSPLHF
j_call: TRBJ1-6
d_call: TRBD1
clone_size: .
v_call: TRBV27

cdr3_nt: TGTGCCAGCAGCTTAGCGGGAGGAAACACCGGGGAGCTGTTTTTT
cdr3_aa: CASSLAGGNTGELFF
j_call: TRBJ2-2
d_call: TRBD2
clone_size: .
v_call: TRBV5-5

cdr3_nt: TGTGCCAGCGGAAGTAGCGGGAGCACAGATACGCAGTATTTT
cdr3_aa: CASGSSGSTDTQYF
j_call: TRBJ2-3
d_call: TRBD2
clone_size: few
v_call: TRBV6-4

cdr3_nt: TGTGCCAGCACCCGAGGGGTGACCTCCTACGAGCAGTACTTC
cdr3_aa: CASTRGVTSYEQYF
j_call: TRBJ2-7
d_call: .
clone_size: .
v_call: TRBV11-2

cdr3_nt: .
cdr3_aa: CASRLVGTGTEANYGYTF
j_call: TRBJ1-2
d_call: .
clone_size: .
v_call: TRBV12-2

cdr3_nt: TGTGCCAGCAGCCCGAGATATATCGGGACAGGGACCTATGGCTACACCTTC
cdr3_aa: CASSPRYIGTGTYGYTF
j_call: TRBJ1-2
d_call: TRBD1
clone_size: medium-sized
v_call: TRBV7-6

cdr3_nt: TGTGCCAGCAGCTTATCAGGTTTCACTGAAGCTTTCTTT
cdr3_aa: CASSLSGFTEAFF
j_call: TRBJ1-1
d_call: .
clone_size: .
v_call: TRBV11-3

cdr3_nt: TGTGCCAGCAGTGCACCCGTCGACACACTGGGTGAAAAACTGTTTTTT
cdr3_aa: CASSAPVDTLGEKLFF
j_call: TRBJ1-4
d_call: .
clone_size: .
v_call: TRBV3-1/TRBV3-2

cdr3_nt: TGCGCCAGCAGCTTGGGGACACCCAATCAGCCCCAGCATTTT
cdr3_aa: CASSLGTPNQPQHF
j_call: TRBJ1-5
d_call: .
clone_size: .
v_call: TRBV5-1

cdr3_nt: TGCGCCAGCAGACCTGACAGCTACACTGAAGCTTTCTTT
cdr3_aa: CASRPDSYTEAFF
j_call: TRBJ1-1
d_call: .
clone_size: .
v_call: TRBV5-1

cdr3_nt: TGTGCCAGCAGTTATAGGATACTAGGAACAGATACGCAGTATTTT
cdr3_aa: CASSYRILGTDTQYF
j_call: TRBJ2-3
d_call: .
clone_size: .
v_call: TRBV6-2/TRBV6-3

cdr3_nt: TGTGCCAGCAGCTCTATGATGACAGGAGACGAGCAGTACTTC
cdr3_aa: CASSSMMTGDEQYF
j_call: TRBJ2-7
d_call: .
clone_size: .
v_call: TRBV11-2

cdr3_nt: TGTGCCATCAGTGCCTACAGGGATGACTACGAGCAGTACTTC
cdr3_aa: CAISAYRDDYEQYF
j_call: TRBJ2-7
d_call: .
clone_size: few
v_call: TRBV10-3

cdr3_nt: TGTGCCAGCACGGGAAACCCCGTTTCTGGGGCCAACGTCCTGACTTTC
cdr3_aa: CASTGNPVSGANVLTF
j_call: TRBJ2-6
d_call: .
clone_size: .
v_call: TRBV2

cdr3_nt: TGTGCCAGCAGTACCCGACTAGCGGGAGGGGACGAGCAGTTCTTC
cdr3_aa: CASSTRLAGGDEQFF
j_call: TRBJ2-1
d_call: TRBD2
clone_size: .
v_call: TRBV6-5

cdr3_nt: TGTGCCAGCAGCCACCCGCGGGGTGAAGCTTTCTTT
cdr3_aa: CASSHPRGEAFF
j_call: TRBJ1-1
d_call: .
clone_size: .
v_call: TRBV14

cdr3_nt: TGTGCCAGCAGCTCCTCGGACAGGGGGCTTTTTACAGATACGCAGTATTTT
cdr3_aa: CASSSSDRGLFTDTQYF
j_call: TRBJ2-3
d_call: TRBD1
clone_size: .
v_call: TRBV11-2

cdr3_nt: TGCGCCAGCAGTTCAGGTGTGGCCTCTGGGGCCAACGTCCTGACTTTC
cdr3_aa: CASSSGVASGANVLTF
j_call: TRBJ2-6
d_call: .
clone_size: .
v_call: TRBV5-1

cdr3_nt: TGCGCCGGATCGGTGGGGTCGAACACTGAAGCTTTCTTT
cdr3_aa: CAGSVGSNTEAFF
j_call: TRBJ1-1
d_call: .
clone_size: few
v_call: TRBV5-1

cdr3_nt: TGTGCCAGCAGCCCACCTGAGAGGCCGAGGGCCGAAGGCTACACCTTC
cdr3_aa: CASSPPERPRAEGYTF
j_call: TRBJ1-2
d_call: .
clone_size: .
v_call: TRBV4-2

cdr3_nt: TGTGCCAGCAGCTCAGCGGGACAGGGCTACTACGAGCAGTACTTC
cdr3_aa: CASSSAGQGYYEQYF
j_call: TRBJ2-7
d_call: TRBD1
clone_size: .
v_call: TRBV11-2

cdr3_nt: TGTGCCAGCAGTTTACGTACAGGGTACGGCTACACCTTC
cdr3_aa: CASSLRTGYGYTF
j_call: TRBJ1-2
d_call: .
clone_size: .
v_call: TRBV28

cdr3_nt: TGTGCCAGCAGCCAAGAAACGGACGAGCAGTACTTC
cdr3_aa: CASSQETDEQYF
j_call: TRBJ2-7
d_call: .
clone_size: once
v_call: TRBV3-1/TRBV3-2

cdr3_nt: TGTGCCAGCAGAGCGAGGGGGGGCTATAATTCACCCCTCCACTTT
cdr3_aa: CASRARGGYNSPLHF
j_call: TRBJ1-6
d_call: .
clone_size: .
v_call: TRBV28

cdr3_nt: TGTGCCAGCAGCCAAGGGACAGGGTGGGGTGAGCAGTACTTC
cdr3_aa: CASSQGTGWGEQYF
j_call: TRBJ2-7
d_call: TRBD1
clone_size: few
v_call: TRBV14

cdr3_nt: TGTGCCAGCAGCGTATATTCTACCGACAATGAGCAGTTCTTC
cdr3_aa: CASSVYSTDNEQFF
j_call: TRBJ2-1
d_call: .
clone_size: .
v_call: TRBV9

cdr3_nt: TGTGCCAGCAGTGAAGTGGCACGTGATACGCAGTATTTT
cdr3_aa: CASSEVARDTQYF
j_call: TRBJ2-3
d_call: .
clone_size: .
v_call: TRBV6-1

cdr3_nt: TGTGCCAGCAGTTTATGGGGCCGTACTGAAGCTTTCTTT
cdr3_aa: CASSLWGRTEAFF
j_call: TRBJ1-1
d_call: .
clone_size: .
v_call: TRBV28

cdr3_nt: TGTGCCAGCAGTTCGACCACTGAAGCTTTCTTT
cdr3_aa: CASSSTTEAFF
j_call: TRBJ1-1
d_call: .
clone_size: once
v_call: TRBV12-3/TRBV12-4

cdr3_nt: TGCGCCAGCAGACTTACGACTAGCCGGGTCGAGCAGTACTTC
cdr3_aa: CASRLTTSRVEQYF
j_call: TRBJ2-7
d_call: TRBD2
clone_size: medium-sized
v_call: TRBV4-1

cdr3_nt: TGTGCCAGCAGCTTAGGCAGGGCCGACGGCTACACCTTC
cdr3_aa: CASSLGRADGYTF
j_call: TRBJ1-2
d_call: .
clone_size: .
v_call: TRBV7-2

cdr3_nt: TGTGCCAGTAGTATGGATGGGGCGGTCGGGGCTTTCTTT
cdr3_aa: CASSMDGAVGAFF
j_call: TRBJ1-1
d_call: .
clone_size: .
v_call: TRBV19

cdr3_nt: TGTGCCAGCAGTCCCACCCTACTGAGGACAGGCAGAATCCAGCCCCAGCATTTT
cdr3_aa: CASSPTLLRTGRIQPQHF
j_call: TRBJ1-5
d_call: TRBD1
clone_size: .
v_call: TRBV28

cdr3_nt: TGTGCCAGCAGCCAGGGGACAGTTAACGGGGAGCTGTTTTTT
cdr3_aa: CASSQGTVNGELFF
j_call: TRBJ2-2
d_call: TRBD1
clone_size: .
v_call: TRBV3-1/TRBV3-2

cdr3_nt: TGTGCCAGCAGCTTCGGACAGGGGGCGCTTGGCTACACCTTC
cdr3_aa: CASSFGQGALGYTF
j_call: TRBJ1-2
d_call: TRBD1
clone_size: few
v_call: TRBV7-9

cdr3_nt: TGTGCCAGCAGTTTCTCAGGGGCGAACACTGAAGCTTTCTTT
cdr3_aa: CASSFSGANTEAFF
j_call: TRBJ1-1
d_call: .
clone_size: .
v_call: TRBV27

cdr3_nt: TGTGCCAGCAGCTCCACGCAGGGGAGCTCCTACGAGCAGTACTTC
cdr3_aa: CASSSTQGSSYEQYF
j_call: TRBJ2-7
d_call: .
clone_size: .
v_call: TRBV7-6

cdr3_nt: TGTGCCAGCAGTGACAGGGATAATTCACCCCTCCACTTT
cdr3_aa: CASSDRDNSPLHF
j_call: TRBJ1-6
d_call: .
clone_size: few
v_call: TRBV6-1

cdr3_nt: TGTGCCAGCAGTTACTCGAACGCGGACGGAAACACCATATATTTT
cdr3_aa: CASSYSNADGNTIYF
j_call: TRBJ1-3
d_call: .
clone_size: .
v_call: TRBV6-6

cdr3_nt: TGTGCCAGCAGCATAGGGACAGGGGCTTACAATGAGCAGTTCTTC
cdr3_aa: CASSIGTGAYNEQFF
j_call: TRBJ2-1
d_call: TRBD1
clone_size: .
v_call: TRBV7-2

cdr3_nt: TGTGCCAGCAGTCCGGGGACGATGGTGTTTTTT
cdr3_aa: CASSPGTMVFF
j_call: TRBJ2-2
d_call: .
clone_size: once
v_call: TRBV12-3/TRBV12-4

cdr3_nt: TGTGCCAGCAGCTACAGGGTCCACACCTTC
cdr3_aa: CASSYRVHTF
j_call: TRBJ1-2
d_call: .
clone_size: .
v_call: TRBV7-2

cdr3_nt: TGTGCCAGCAGTGAAGCGGGAATCGAGCTCTACAATGAGCAGTTCTTC
cdr3_aa: CASSEAGIELYNEQFF
j_call: TRBJ2-1
d_call: .
clone_size: once
v_call: TRBV6-1

cdr3_nt: TGTGCCAGCTCACCAACCGCGGGGGGGGTGGATTTCTTT
cdr3_aa: CASSPTAGGVDFF
j_call: TRBJ1-1
d_call: .
clone_size: .
v_call: TRBV18

cdr3_nt: TGTGCCAGCAGCTTAGAAAACCGGGGCGCCCTGTGGTATGGCTACACCTTC
cdr3_aa: CASSLENRGALWYGYTF
j_call: TRBJ1-2
d_call: .
clone_size: once
v_call: TRBV5-6

cdr3_nt: TGCGCCAGCAGCCAAGGCCTAGGATACCAAGAGACCCAGTACTTC
cdr3_aa: CASSQGLGYQETQYF
j_call: TRBJ2-5
d_call: .
clone_size: .
v_call: TRBV4-3

cdr3_nt: TGTGCCAGCAGCCAAGCGACAGCCGGCTGGGGTGGCTACACCTTC
cdr3_aa: CASSQATAGWGGYTF
j_call: TRBJ1-2
d_call: .
clone_size: .
v_call: TRBV3-1/TRBV3-2

cdr3_nt: TGTGCCAGCAGCTCCGGACTAGACTTCTATGAGCAGTTCTTC
cdr3_aa: CASSSGLDFYEQFF
j_call: TRBJ2-1
d_call: TRBD2
clone_size: .
v_call: TRBV13

cdr3_nt: TGCGCCAGCAGCTTGGCACAGAACAATGAGCAGTTCTTC
cdr3_aa: CASSLAQNNEQFF
j_call: TRBJ2-1
d_call: .
clone_size: .
v_call: TRBV5-1

cdr3_nt: TGTGCCAGCAGCGCCCAGACAGGGAGCTGGACAGTGAACACTGAAGCTTTCTTT
cdr3_aa: CASSAQTGSWTVNTEAFF
j_call: TRBJ1-1
d_call: TRBD1
clone_size: .
v_call: TRBV7-2

cdr3_nt: TGTGCCAGCAGCTTATCCAGGGTAGAGGCTCAGCCCCAGCATTTT
cdr3_aa: CASSLSRVEAQPQHF
j_call: TRBJ1-5
d_call: .
clone_size: once
v_call: TRBV7-9

cdr3_nt: TGTGCCAGCCAGCCGACAGTAAACACTGAAGCTTTCTTT
cdr3_aa: CASQPTVNTEAFF
j_call: TRBJ1-1
d_call: .
clone_size: .
v_call: TRBV7-9